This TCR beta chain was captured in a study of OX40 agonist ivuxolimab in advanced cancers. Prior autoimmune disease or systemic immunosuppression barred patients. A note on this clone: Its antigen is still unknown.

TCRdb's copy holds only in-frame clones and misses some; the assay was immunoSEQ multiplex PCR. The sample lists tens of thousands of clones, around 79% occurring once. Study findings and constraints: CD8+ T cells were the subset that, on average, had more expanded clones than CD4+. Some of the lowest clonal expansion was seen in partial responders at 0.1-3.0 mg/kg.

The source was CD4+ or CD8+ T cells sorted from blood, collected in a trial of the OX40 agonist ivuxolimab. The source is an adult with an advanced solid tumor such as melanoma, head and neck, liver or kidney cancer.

CDR3 DNA sequence: TGTGCCAGCTCAGGCGGGGGAACCAGGGGTGGTAATCAGCCCCAGCATTTT. Translated: CASSGGGTRGGNQPQHF. This chain uses TRBV18 with TRBJ1-5; D perhaps matches TRBD1 (6 bases). In germline, CDR1 is KGHSH, CDR2 LQKENI. The CDR3 extends over 17 amino acids. The V gene lost 5 bases and the J gene lost 4 bases, with 21 bases spanning the gap.